This T cell receptor (beta chain) came from a study of blood T cell repertoires in COVID-19 (TCRdb year 2020). A note on the overall study: Samples from collaborators originated in the United States, Italy and Spain and spanned both the acute and convalescent phases of COVID-19. The dataset comprised deeply sampled blood TCRbeta repertoires from subjects exposed to, actively infected with, or recovered from COVID-19. Nearly every sample came with metadata listing a de-identified subject ID, COVID-19 status, age in years and sex. The prospective study material was composed of cDNA or gDNA derived from T cells, B-cell-depleted T cells, or PBMCs. Samples came from the ongoing ImmuneRACE study (first 160 participants) plus 1,254 subjects from 6 global collaborators. Where HLA class I and class II types were available, the types were taken from metadata supplied by the sample provider, not from assay-based typing. The repertoires were released in a freely available public database intended as a resource for research on the immune response to SARS-CoV-2. The investigation overall reported the following: The amount of clinical and demographic metadata varied by source and participant and was provided uncurated.

Collaborating institutions collected whole blood in K2EDTA tubes following their own protocols. For TCRbeta analysis, collaborator samples were shipped as frozen whole blood, as isolated PBMCs, or as DNA extracted from either sample type. The CDR3 runs 15 amino acids, cysteine and phenylalanine included. The kept DNA is CDR3 alone, 45 bases in frame from the first base. Germline trimming: 1 base from V, 6 bases from J; junction bases outside gene matches: 7. Reading the germline V gene (reference sequence) gives CDR1 SGHNT and CDR2 YYREEE. In regard to this clone: Its antigen has not been determined. No much larger clonotype is one base removed from it; base qualities were not supplied.

TCRbeta CDR3 regions were amplified from genomic DNA by means of the immunoSEQ Assay, a bias-controlled multiplex PCR. On the study's bioinformatics: The number of nucleated cells in each sample was estimated by amplification of reference gene primers within the assay. To quantify the absolute abundance of each unique TCRbeta CDR3 rearrangement, sequence reads were collapsed and filtered. For each sample, productive Simpson clonality was calculated by taking the square root of Simpson's diversity index across productive rearrangements. The table comes from immuneACCESS by way of TCRdb, which keeps in-frame sequences with V and J called. Part of the clones is missing from these tables; in studies checked, under half for an unresolved V gene and the rest for unknown reasons. From that table come the V and J calls and clone size; the DNA was used to work out D and trimming. This sample comprises tens of thousands of clones, approximately 82% of them detected only once. The ten largest clones take up approximately 10% of the sample.

Sequenced sample: peripheral blood. The TCR sequence derives from a human donor in a cohort sampled during active COVID-19. The chain links TRBV5-4 with TRBJ2-7; 10 central nucleotides agree with TRBD1. The CDR3 amino acid sequence is: CASSLSGTGESEQYF. The DNA reads TGTGCCAGCAGCTTGTCCGGGACAGGGGAATCCGAGCAGTACTTC.